Here is one TCR beta chain with its context. This clonotype was detected once. The clone's antigen remains unknown. No quality values exist for individual bases; no much larger clone is one base distant. One read yields weak evidence. Its CDR3 holds 16 amino acids, cysteine through phenylalanine. Only the CDR3 DNA is retained, 48 bases long and in frame from the first base. The V end gives up 3 bases and the J end 7 bases, leaving 10 bases in the junction not matched to a gene. CDR1 PRHDT and CDR2 FYEKMQ are derived from the germline V gene (reference sequence). RNA was extracted with the RNeasy kit and 0.5 to 1 ug was reverse transcribed using random hexamers. TCR beta CDR3 regions were amplified with the immunoSEQ multiplex PCR assay covering 54 Vbeta and 13 Jbeta segments. PCR amplification bias was corrected by using a synthetic template baseline for primer optimization and computational correction. On the study's bioinformatics: Reads were annotated to V, D and J genes according to IMGT and were analyzed with immunoSEQ Analyzer, with only productive sequences retained. Clonality was computed as one minus Shannon entropy normalized by log2 of the number of productive unique sequences. For each patient and control, public and private clones were evaluated within the 100 most prevalent clones. Susac-specific clones were defined as absent from healthy and MS cohorts, 1052 published viral clones and other ImmuneACCESS disease sequences. Through fastp at Q25 and MiXCR, TCRdb rebuilt clones from the public reads, retaining in-frame beta chains. Rows with one shared CDR3 protein collapse into an entry with the most common genes and DNA. TCRdb assigned the V and J calls; the authors' analysis was not used. Here the sample has about 290,000 distinct CDR3 sequences; approximately 90% occur a single time. The biggest ten clones account for less than 0.2% of the sample.

This sample was included in a study of CD8 T cells in Susac syndrome (dated by TCRdb to 2018 to 2020). With regard to the full study: Repertoire sequencing was used to test whether CD8+ T cell activation and differentiation in Susac syndrome was antigen driven. CD8+ T cell repertoire clonality was compared between around eleven healthy donors, about 14 Susac syndrome patients and roughly 15 multiple sclerosis patients. What the study reported, not specific to this receptor: The TCR sequencing and HLA analysis was acknowledged to have included a relatively small number of individuals.

Peripheral blood CD8+ and CD4+ T cells from healthy donors, Susac syndrome patients and multiple sclerosis patients were profiled by high-throughput TCR beta sequencing. The multiple sclerosis controls were treatment-naive patients who had stable or active relapsing-remitting disease and met the revised McDonald criteria. Bulk CD8+ and CD4+ T cells were purified magnetically by negative isolation, whereas CD8+ TEMRA cells were enriched by FACS. Blood was drawn into EDTA tubes, processed within 24 hours, and PBMCs were isolated by density gradient centrifugation. PBMCs destined for TCR sequencing were cryopreserved in liquid nitrogen and later thawed in a 37 °C water bath. The sorted or isolated CD4+, CD8+ and CD8+ TEMRA cells reached a purity of at least 90%.

Sequenced input: CD8+ T cells from PBMCs. This TCR came from a human donor with multiple sclerosis. Recombination linked TRBV13 to TRBJ2-5; the central 11 bases match TRBD2. The CDR3 reads CASSFQLSGRVGTQYF. Here is the DNA: TGTGCCAGCAGCTTCCAGCTTAGCGGGAGGGTCGGGACCCAGTACTTC. Joined to the reference TRBV13 and TRBJ2-5 proteins, this CDR3 gives the full variable domain: AAGVIQSPRHLIKEKRETATLKCYPIPRHDTVYWYQQGPGQDPQFLISFYEKMQSDKGSIPDRFSAQQFSDYHSELNMSSLELGDSALYFCASSFQLSGRVGTQYFGPGTRLLVL.